These T cell receptor beta chains were read from a single sample in a study of glioma-infiltrating T cells after dendritic cell vaccination. Clones were read by immunoSEQ multiplex PCR, and TCRdb kept only the in-frame ones, dropping some. The data contain 95,000 or so clones, 85% to 90% of them seen just once; the ten biggest clones take up roughly 2.9%. Sample: blood, taken before dendritic cell vaccination. Every receptor here comes from a human donor with glioblastoma. The CDR3 runs from the conserved cysteine through the conserved F or W. Each record gives: V gene, CDR3 protein.

V gene: TRBV5-1
CDR3 protein: CASSLFQETQYF

V gene: TRBV5-4
CDR3 protein: CASSPTGDDTEAFF

V gene: TRBV2
CDR3 protein: CASSRDRGADSPLHF

V gene: TRBV7-9
CDR3 protein: CASSLDSSNQPQHF

V gene: TRBV7-2
CDR3 protein: CASSLAAGGRTDTQYF

V gene: TRBV7-5
CDR3 protein: CVRSTWDSCMNTEAFF

V gene: TRBV27
CDR3 protein: CASKLGTTDSNQPQHF

V gene: TRBV11-3
CDR3 protein: CASSPQQYEQYF

V gene: TRBV29-1
CDR3 protein: CSVRDYAGGTQYF

V gene: TRBV18
CDR3 protein: CASSRGLAGYEQYF

V gene: TRBV10-1
CDR3 protein: CASSAGDRRYEQYF

V gene: TRBV5-1
CDR3 protein: CASSSQGDTEAFF

V gene: TRBV7-2
CDR3 protein: CASSRDSSSGNTIYF

V gene: TRBV4-2
CDR3 protein: CASSPSLTGGTGELFF

V gene: TRBV11-3
CDR3 protein: CASSFYPYEQYF

V gene: TRBV5-4
CDR3 protein: CASSLSGSSYEQYF

V gene: TRBV7-7
CDR3 protein: CASSTGTEPGNTIYF

V gene: TRBV6-5
CDR3 protein: CASRGRARNEQYF

V gene: TRBV6-5
CDR3 protein: CASSLQGPYGYTF

V gene: TRBV5-1
CDR3 protein: CASSIAGGEDTQYF

V gene: TRBV9
CDR3 protein: CASSNDRSGANVLTF

V gene: TRBV12-5
CDR3 protein: CASGPGQFSGNTIYF

V gene: TRBV6-1
CDR3 protein: CASSGDRSSYEQYF

V gene: TRBV5-1
CDR3 protein: CASSLTGFGETQYF

V gene: TRBV7-9
CDR3 protein: CASSFRTEQETQYF

V gene: TRBV20-1
CDR3 protein: CSASSPGELFF

V gene: TRBV7-3
CDR3 protein: CASSRAGTDTQYF

V gene: TRBV2
CDR3 protein: CASSGQITEAFF

V gene: TRBV7-9
CDR3 protein: CASSFTSGYEQYF

V gene: TRBV5-4
CDR3 protein: CASSLAGQGTEKLFF

V gene: TRBV5-1
CDR3 protein: CASSLGGKAGRALSTDTQYF

V gene: TRBV6-5
CDR3 protein: CASSYGRINEQFF

V gene: TRBV7-9
CDR3 protein: CASSLALTGGSEAFF

V gene: TRBV2
CDR3 protein: CASDRVDRQPQHF

V gene: TRBV6-5
CDR3 protein: CASSYMESVDEQYF

V gene: TRBV7-2
CDR3 protein: CASSLTREQYF

V gene: TRBV7-9
CDR3 protein: CASSNTYEQYF

V gene: TRBV6-5
CDR3 protein: CASNGGASNQPQHF

V gene: TRBV7-3
CDR3 protein: CASSLDGTGNYGYTF